The 27 T cell receptor beta chains in this list originate from one sample, sequenced in a study of CD8 T cells in Susac syndrome. RNA totalling roughly 0.45 to 1 ug underwent reverse transcription with random hexamers. Via MiXCR, TCRdb re-called the immunoSEQ multiplex PCR reads, giving one row per CDR3 protein. The sample consists of about 210,000 distinct CDR3 sequences, about 96% of them appearing once. Sequencing input: CD4+ T cells from PBMCs. Every receptor here comes from a human donor with multiple sclerosis.

This chain links TRBV11-2 with TRBJ2-1; no clear D gene. Germline V lookup: CDR1 SGHAT, CDR2 FQNNGV. The CDR3 covers 16 residues. V lost 2 bases and J 8 bases, leaving 19 bases between the germline ends. CDR3: CASSLNSQVPWDEQFF. DNA of the CDR3: TGTGCCAGCAGCTTAAACAGCCAAGTACCTTGGGATGAGCAGTTCTTC.

The CDR3 DNA follows: TGTGCCAGCACCCTTCGGAGACAGGGTCACGAGCAGTACTTC. Its protein is CASTLRRQGHEQYF. The chain uses TRBV12-3 or TRBV12-4 and TRBJ2-7; 7 bases map to TRBD1. J lost 5 bases, V lost 7 bases, and 11 bases had no gene match. The CDR3 has 14 residues.

The chain combines TRBV28 with TRBJ1-3; the D is unclear. Germline CDR1 reads MDHEN; CDR2 reads SYDVKM. V gave up 6 bases and J gave up 2 bases, with 14 bases separating them. The CDR3 has 15 residues. The CDR3 protein is CASRGSEGPGNTIYF. The CDR3 nucleotides are TGTGCCAGCAGAGGAAGCGAGGGTCCTGGAAACACCATATATTTT.

The chain has TRBV5-4 and TRBJ2-7; TRBD2 aligns across 8 bases. The germline V gene has CDR1 SGHNT and CDR2 YYREEE (reference sequence). J was trimmed by 4 bases and V by 3 bases; bases with no gene match: 9. The CDR3 is 15 residues long. The CDR3 DNA reads as TGTGCCAGCAGCTCTCCGGGACTAGGGATTTACGAGCAGTACTTC. Its protein product is CASSSPGLGIYEQYF.

This rearrangement joins TRBV2 to TRBJ1-1, with D perhaps matching TRBD1 (6 bases). V gave up 6 bases and J gave up 5 bases, with 16 bases separating them. The CDR3 totals 14 residues. Per the germline V gene, CDR1 is SNHLY and CDR2 is FYNNEI. The CDR3 DNA reads TGTGCCAGCAGGAAGGGCGTACAGGGAACTGAAGCTTTCTTT. Its protein is CASRKGVQGTEAFF.

The rearrangement uses TRBV11-2 and TRBJ2-1, with 10 bases fitting TRBD1. V trimming: 5 bases; J trimming: 9 bases; junction bases outside the gene matches: 7. From germline, CDR1 is SGHAT and CDR2 FQNNGV. This CDR3 region has 14 residues. CDR3 bases: TGTGCCAGCAGCGAGCGGACAGGGGGTGGTGAGCAGTTCTTC. It codes for CASSERTGGGEQFF.

The chain joins TRBV20-1 to TRBJ2-7; 13 bases are shared with TRBD2. The CDR3 has 16 residues. J was trimmed by 2 bases and V by 5 bases; bases with no gene match: 9. Per the germline V gene, CDR1 is DFQATT and CDR2 is SNEGSKA (reference sequence). The CDR3 loop is CSAWIPGTSGTYEQYF. The CDR3 nucleotides read TGCAGTGCTTGGATCCCCGGGACTAGCGGGACCTACGAGCAGTACTTC.

In this sample, this clonotype turned up once. The chain carries TRBV29-1 and TRBJ2-1; 9 positions agree with TRBD2. V was pared by 0 bases and J by 6 bases, with 9 bases of the junction left unmatched. Germline V gives CDR1 SQVTM, CDR2 ANQGSEA. This CDR3 is 16 amino acids long. CDR3 coding DNA: TGCAGCGTTGAAGATCGACTCCAGCGGGGGGCCAATGAGCAGTTCTTC. Amino acids: CSVEDRLQRGANEQFF.

This clonotype was seen at least ten times. This CDR3 reads CASSLGYEQYF. DNA of the CDR3: TGTGCCAGCAGTTTGGGCTACGAGCAGTACTTC. This chain uses TRBV12-3 or TRBV12-4 with TRBJ2-7, with D unresolved. V was pared by 3 bases and J by 3 bases, with 3 bases between. The CDR3 has 11 amino acids.

The table lists this clonotype with a few counts. The chain has TRBV28 and TRBJ2-7, with 8 bases matching TRBD1. This CDR3 has 14 amino acids. Losses at the gene ends were 9 bases for V and 0 bases for J; bases not matched to a gene: 7. CDR1 and CDR2 (germline): MDHEN, SYDVKM. Here the CDR3 reads CASRGTGSSYEQYF. CDR3 DNA sequence: TGTGCCAGTAGAGGGACAGGCAGCTCCTACGAGCAGTACTTC.

The chain uses TRBV18 and TRBJ1-1; D may be TRBD1 (5 bases). Per the germline V gene, CDR1 is KGHSH and CDR2 is LQKENI. V was pared by 4 bases and J by 0 bases, with 21 bases between. The CDR3 spans 18 residues. The CDR3 here is CASSLLGTGEGVNTEAFF. CDR3 nucleotides: TGTGCCAGCTCACTACTAGGGACCGGCGAGGGTGTGAACACTGAAGCTTTCTTT.

The chain combines TRBV19 with TRBJ2-2; TRBD1 agrees at 8 bases. The CDR3 sequence is 15 residues long. The J segment lost 6 bases and the V segment lost 10 bases, leaving 13 bases of the junction unmatched. Germline V lookup: CDR1 LNHDA, CDR2 SQIVND (reference sequence). CDR3 sequence reads: CATISDRGLAGELFF. The DNA of the CDR3 is TGTGCCACAATATCAGACAGGGGTTTGGCCGGGGAGCTGTTTTTT.

V is TRBV28 and J is TRBJ1-2; tentatively, D is TRBD1 (5 bases). Trimming cost V 7 bases and J 4 bases, with 16 bases left between them. This CDR3 has 14 residues. Germline V lookup: CDR1 MDHEN, CDR2 SYDVKM. CDR3 in DNA: TGTGCCAGCACCCTGGGCCAGGGAGGCTATGGCTACACCTTC. Amino acid sequence: CASTLGQGGYGYTF.

J is TRBJ1-2 and V is TRBV6-1; D might be TRBD1 (5 bases). Germline V CDR1 and CDR2: MNHNS, SASEGT. V was clipped by 5 bases and J by 5 bases, with 12 bases between them. The CDR3 runs to 13 residues. CDR3 protein: CASSRGVGYGYTF. The CDR3 bases are TGTGCCAGCAGTAGGGGAGTCGGGTATGGCTACACCTTC.

The genes are TRBV20-1 and TRBJ2-5; TRBD1 is a possible D gene (5 bases). The CDR3 extends over 14 amino acids. Germline V gene data show CDR1 as DFQATT and CDR2 as SNEGSKA (reference sequence). Between the trimmed V and J ends, which lost 5 bases and 6 bases, there was a span of 19 bases. The CDR3 here is CSASEVADIKTQYF. The CDR3 nucleotides read TGCAGTGCTTCAGAAGTTGCGGACATAAAGACCCAGTACTTC.

This chain uses TRBV24-1 with TRBJ2-2; D could derive from TRBD1 or TRBD2 (6 bases each). V was trimmed by 5 bases and J by 6 bases, leaving 18 bases between them. The CDR3 covers 16 residues. CDR1 is KGHDR and CDR2 is SFDVKD in the germline V gene. The CDR3 is CATSVAAGVGAGELFF. CDR3 nucleotide sequence: TGTGCCACCAGTGTAGCGGCAGGGGTAGGCGCCGGGGAGCTGTTTTTT.

This CDR3 is CSVEPLAGRAQYF. CDR3 bases: TGCAGCGTTGAACCTCTAGCGGGAAGGGCCCAGTACTTC. The rearrangement joins TRBV29-1 to TRBJ2-5; TRBD2 matches 9 bases. This CDR3 has 13 residues. Losses at the gene ends were 2 bases for V and 9 bases for J; bases not matched to a gene: 7. Germline V CDR1 and CDR2: SQVTM, ANQGSEA.

The chain links TRBV9 to TRBJ1-5, with D tentatively TRBD1 (5 bases). The CDR3 has 16 amino acids. Per the germline V gene, CDR1 is SGDLS and CDR2 is YYNGEE. V lost 5 bases, J lost 1 base, and 16 bases lay in between. Written as DNA, the CDR3 is TGTGCCAGCAGTAAAGGGGTTGACTGGAGCAATCAGCCCCAGCATTTT. Translating it yields CASSKGVDWSNQPQHF.

The rearrangement joins TRBV5-1 to TRBJ2-5; D is unresolved. CDR1 and CDR2 from the germline V gene are SGHRS and YFSETQ. Trimming shortened V by 4 bases and J by 2 bases, and 15 bases separated the two germline ends. CDR3 length equals 15 residues. As DNA, the CDR3 is TGCGCCAGCAGCCCCCGCGTAGTTCCTCAAGAGACCCAGTACTTC. Translating gives CASSPRVVPQETQYF.

The CDR3 loop is CSARPGSTDTQYF. The CDR3 bases are TGCAGTGCTAGGCCAGGTTCCACAGATACGCAGTATTTT. The chain is built from TRBV20-1 and TRBJ2-3; no clear D gene. Germline V lookup: CDR1 DFQATT, CDR2 SNEGSKA (reference sequence). V gave up 3 bases and J gave up 2 bases, with 9 bases separating them. The CDR3 totals 13 residues.

J is TRBJ2-5 and V is TRBV9; unclear D gene. The germline V gene has CDR1 SGDLS and CDR2 YYNGEE. CDR3 length equals 14 residues. V was clipped by 4 bases and J by 1 base, with 11 bases between them. The CDR3 coding sequence is TGTGCCAGCAGCCTCAGTCCGGTCCAAGAGACCCAGTACTTC. The encoded protein is CASSLSPVQETQYF. The full variable domain, its missing parts supplied by reference TRBV9 and TRBJ2-5, is DSGVTQTPKHLITATGQRVTLRCSPRSGDLSVYWYQQSLDQGLQFLIQYYNGEERAKGNILERFSAQQFPDLHSELNLSSLELGDSALYFCASSLSPVQETQYFGPGTRLLVL.

This chain joins TRBV18 and TRBJ2-5; a possible D gene is TRBD1 (6 bases). The length of the CDR3 is 15 residues. Trimming took 1 base from V and 5 from J, leaving 14 bases between them. Germline CDR1 is KGHSH and CDR2 is LQKENI. The CDR3 is CASSPLTGSWETQYF. In nucleotides, the CDR3 is TGTGCCAGCTCACCACTTACAGGGTCGTGGGAGACCCAGTACTTC.

The chain carries TRBV2 and TRBJ2-7, with 12 bases lining up with TRBD2. Germline trimming cut 4 bases from V and 1 base from J; bases unmatched to any gene: 5. From germline, CDR1 is SNHLY and CDR2 FYNNEI. CDR3 size: 16 residues. The CDR3 coding sequence is TGTGCCAGCAGTGGACTAGCGGGAGCGCTATCCTACGAGCAGTACTTC. Encoded protein: CASSGLAGALSYEQYF.

The V gene is TRBV4-2, the J gene TRBJ2-1; 10 positions agree with TRBD2. Per germline, CDR1 LGHNA and CDR2 YNFKEQ. The CDR3 spans 17 residues. With 3 bases clipped from V and 0 bases from J, the junction kept 5 bases outside the gene matches. The CDR3 nucleotides are TGTGCCAGCAGCCAGCCCCCTAGCGGGAGCTCCTACAATGAGCAGTTCTTC. Translated: CASSQPPSGSSYNEQFF.

The chain employs TRBV12-3 or TRBV12-4 and TRBJ1-2, with D possibly matching TRBD1 (5 bases). This CDR3 comprises 13 residues. Trimming shortened V by 3 bases and J by 7 bases, and 12 bases separated the two germline ends. The CDR3 nucleotides are TGTGCCAGCAGTTTTGACAAGAGGGGTGGCTACACCTTC. It encodes CASSFDKRGGYTF.

The chain uses TRBV12-3 or TRBV12-4 and TRBJ2-2; D is undetermined. The CDR3 totals 12 residues. V was cut by 7 bases and J by 2 bases, with 5 bases left in between. As DNA, the CDR3 is TGTGCCAGCACCAAAAACACCGGGGAGCTGTTTTTT. This gives the protein CASTKNTGELFF.

V gene TRBV3-1 combines with J gene TRBJ1-6; D not certain. Germline V CDR1 and CDR2: LGHDT, YNNKEL (reference sequence). V was trimmed by 3 bases and J by 6 bases, leaving 9 bases between them. This CDR3 is built from 14 residues. CDR3 sequence (DNA): TGTGCCAGCAGCCACTTGGGGAGTAATTCACCCCTCCACTTT. It specifies CASSHLGSNSPLHF.